The 9 T cell receptor beta chains below all came from one sample that was sequenced in a study of early T cells in non-severe SARS-CoV-2 infection. MiXCR was run by TCRdb on the 5' RACE reads, yielding one entry per CDR3 protein. The table lists about 56,000 distinct CDR3 sequences, 8% to 11% of them singletons. The sequenced material came from whole blood. These receptor sequences come from an adult who was a healthcare worker with PCR-confirmed SARS-CoV-2 infection or an uninfected control (not recorded which).

This clonotype was counted at least ten times. CDR3 in DNA: TGTGCCAGCAGCGCTTTGACAGTTAACACTGAAGCTTTCTTT. It specifies CASSALTVNTEAFF. The V and J genes are TRBV11-2 and TRBJ1-1, with D possibly TRBD1 on 5 matching bases. Germline loops: CDR1 SGHAT, CDR2 FQNNGV. The CDR3 loop spans 14 amino acids. V dropped 5 bases and J dropped 2 bases, with 12 bases sitting between them.

This clonotype was seen many times. This chain uses TRBV7-6 with TRBJ1-2; 11 positions match TRBD1. Germline lookup yields CDR1 SGHVS and CDR2 FNYEAQ. The V gene end was trimmed by 0 bases and the J gene end by 9 bases; junction bases not matched to a gene: 12. This CDR3 has 17 amino acids. CDR3 in DNA: TGTGCCAGCAGCTTAGCGCGTTATAGGACAGGGGGCAAGAGCTACACCTTC. It translates to CASSLARYRTGGKSYTF.

In this sample, this clonotype turned up many times. CDR3 amino acids: CASSLWTGAGGAKNIQYF. The CDR3 coding sequence is TGTGCCAGCAGTTTATGGACGGGGGCAGGAGGTGCCAAAAACATTCAGTACTTC. The chain employs TRBV28 and TRBJ2-4, with D perhaps assigned TRBD1 or TRBD2 (6 bases each). Trimming stripped 0 bases from V and 1 base from J, with 16 bases between. This CDR3 has 18 amino acids. Germline CDR1 reads MDHEN; CDR2 reads SYDVKM.

This clonotype showed up many times. V usage is TRBV29-1 and J usage is TRBJ2-7, with 7 bases that match TRBD1. Germline V CDR1 and CDR2: SQVTM, ANQGSEA. V trimming: 6 bases; J trimming: 2 bases; junction bases outside the gene matches: 10. The CDR3 runs 14 residues. CDR3 residues: CSVAFRDSTYEQYF. The CDR3 coding sequence is TGCAGCGTCGCCTTCCGGGACAGTACCTACGAGCAGTACTTC.

On this clonotype: A much larger clone differs from this one at a single base, so this may be a read error. Lacking the conserved final phenylalanine or tryptophan, this CDR3 likely reflects a read error. This chain joins TRBV5-6 and TRBJ2-3; D is tentatively TRBD1 or TRBD2 (5 bases each). V was trimmed by 4 bases and J by 2 bases, leaving 11 bases between them. Germline loops: CDR1 SGHDT, CDR2 YYEEEE. CDR3 length: 14 amino acids. CDR3 bases: TGTGCCAGCAGCGTAGGGACGAACACAGATACGCAGTATTTG. This codes for CASSVGTNTDTQYL.

In its sample, this clonotype was seen many times. This chain connects TRBV20-1 to TRBJ2-7, with 11 bases fitting TRBD2. Trimming at V came to 5 bases and at J to 5 bases, leaving 5 bases not matched to a gene. The CDR3 covers 13 residues. Germline lookup yields CDR1 DFQATT and CDR2 SNEGSKA (reference sequence). CDR3 sequence reads: CSAPTSGNNEQYF. For the CDR3, the DNA is TGCAGTGCTCCGACTAGCGGGAACAACGAGCAGTACTTC.

V is TRBV5-1 and J is TRBJ2-3, with TRBD2 matching 7 bases. The CDR3 consists of 15 residues. The germline gives CDR1 SGHRS, CDR2 YFSETQ. Losses at the gene ends were 5 bases for V and 5 bases for J; bases not matched to a gene: 11. In DNA form, the CDR3 reads TGCGCCAGCAGTTTGCCTTTGGCGGGAGAAGATACGCAGTATTTT. As protein: CASSLPLAGEDTQYF.

This clonotype was counted at least ten times. The chain combines TRBV19 with TRBJ2-7; weak D call: TRBD2 (5 bases). The CDR3 has 14 residues. V was pared by 4 bases and J by 3 bases, with 13 bases between. Germline V CDR1 and CDR2: LNHDA, SQIVND (reference sequence). DNA for the CDR3: TGTGCCAGTAGTACCCTAGCCAGATACTACGAGCAGTACTTC. Translation gives CASSTLARYYEQYF.

This clonotype showed up just a few times. The chain couples TRBV20-1 to TRBJ2-7; the D is unclear. Germline V gives CDR1 DFQATT, CDR2 SNEGSKA (reference sequence). The CDR3 loop spans 14 amino acids. The germline V and J ends were trimmed by 3 bases and 5 bases, with 17 bases remaining between them. CDR3 coding DNA: TGCAGTGCTAGTGATAGCAGGAGACTGAACGAGCAGTACTTC. Translation gives CSASDSRRLNEQYF.